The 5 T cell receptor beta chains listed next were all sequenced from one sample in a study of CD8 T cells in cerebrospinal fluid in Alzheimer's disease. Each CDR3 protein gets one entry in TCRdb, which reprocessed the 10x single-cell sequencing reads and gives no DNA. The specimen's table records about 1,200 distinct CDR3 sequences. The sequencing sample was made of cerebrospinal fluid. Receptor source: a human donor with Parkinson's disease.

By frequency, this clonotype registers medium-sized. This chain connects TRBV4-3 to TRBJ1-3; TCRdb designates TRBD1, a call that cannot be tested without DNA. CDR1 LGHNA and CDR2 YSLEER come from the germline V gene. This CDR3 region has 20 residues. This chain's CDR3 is CASSQAGTGVISVSGNTIYF.

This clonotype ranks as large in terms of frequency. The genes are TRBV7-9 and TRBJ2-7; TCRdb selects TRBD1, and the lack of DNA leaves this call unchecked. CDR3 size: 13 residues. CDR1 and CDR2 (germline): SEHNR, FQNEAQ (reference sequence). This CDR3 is CASSSVTGVEQYF.

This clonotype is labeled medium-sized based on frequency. The CDR3: CASSLEVPGFVLNGYTF. This chain joins TRBV7-9 and TRBJ1-2; the D call from TCRdb, TRBD1, cannot be confirmed without DNA. CDR1 and CDR2 from the germline V gene are SEHNR and FQNEAQ (reference sequence). The CDR3 runs to 17 residues.

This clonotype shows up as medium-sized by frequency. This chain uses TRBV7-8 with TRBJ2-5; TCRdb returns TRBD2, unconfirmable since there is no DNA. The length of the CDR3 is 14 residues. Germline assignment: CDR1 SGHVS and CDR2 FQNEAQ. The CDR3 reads CASSFLATQETQYF.

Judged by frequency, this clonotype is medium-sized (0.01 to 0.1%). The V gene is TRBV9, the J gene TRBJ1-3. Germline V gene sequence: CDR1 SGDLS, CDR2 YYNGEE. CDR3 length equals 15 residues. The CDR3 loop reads CASSAGNPFGNTIYF.